The clone carrying this T cell receptor (beta chain) was found once. Its specificity is unknown. Produced via immunoSEQ multiplex PCR; TCRdb's table is partial and in-frame only. There are more than 95,000 clones in the sample; about 89% occur only once, and approximately 7% lies in the top ten. These data come from a study of T cell responses to AZD1222 COVID-19 vaccine. Study-wide background: It was second doses at about 4 or about 12 weeks that were pooled. Overall study results and limits: Sampling captured repertoires only after the peak T cell response. Dominant CD4 TCR responses targeted spike regions 160-218 and 743-854.

The length of the CDR3 is 16 residues. Germline V CDR1 and CDR2: SGHTA, FQGNSA. V lost 1 base to trimming and J lost 7 bases, with 17 bases between them. The material was peripheral blood, obtained on day 0 of AZD1222 vaccination. The sequence was collected from an adult in good health. The rearrangement links TRBV7-2 to TRBJ2-1; D gene ambiguous. Here the CDR3 DNA reads TGTGCCAGCAGCTTAGTATTCAGTAACGTCCGGAATGAGCAGTTCTTC. As protein: CASSLVFSNVRNEQFF.